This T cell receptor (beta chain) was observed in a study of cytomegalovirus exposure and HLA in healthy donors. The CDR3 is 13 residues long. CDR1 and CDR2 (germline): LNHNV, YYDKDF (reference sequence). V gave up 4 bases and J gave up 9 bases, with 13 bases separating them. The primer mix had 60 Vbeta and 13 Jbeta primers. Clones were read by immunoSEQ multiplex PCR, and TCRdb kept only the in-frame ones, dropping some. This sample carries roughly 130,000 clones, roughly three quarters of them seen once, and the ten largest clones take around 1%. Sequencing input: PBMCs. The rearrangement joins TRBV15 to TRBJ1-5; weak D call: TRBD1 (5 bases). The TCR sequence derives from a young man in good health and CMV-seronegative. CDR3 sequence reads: CATSNRQSGPQHF. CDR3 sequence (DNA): TGTGCCACCAGCAACCGACAGTCAGGGCCCCAGCATTTT.